Below are 16 T cell receptor beta chains sequenced from a single sample in a study of T cells after somatic rescue of genetic block. Sequencing was performed with immunoSEQ multiplex PCR; in TCRdb, only in-frame clones are kept and a portion is missing. The sample includes roughly 11,000 clones, around 73% seen only once; the top ten take around 7.9%. The source material was peripheral blood mononuclear cells (PBMCs). These receptors were collected from a boy aged 5-17 years.

In this sample, this clone turned up a few times. The chain couples TRBV4-3 to TRBJ2-7; D assignment may be TRBD1 or TRBD2 (5 bases each). Germline lookup yields CDR1 LGHNA and CDR2 YSLEER. The CDR3 covers 16 residues. Between the trimmed V and J ends, which lost 3 bases and 5 bases, there was a span of 20 bases. The chain's CDR3 is CASSHFRDQPPDEQYF. In DNA form, the CDR3 reads TGCGCCAGCAGCCACTTCCGGGACCAGCCTCCGGACGAGCAGTACTTC.

The chain has TRBV5-4 and TRBJ2-3, with a weak D call TRBD2 (6 bases). Germline V gene sequence: CDR1 SGHNT, CDR2 YYREEE (reference sequence). The CDR3 is 16 residues long. Trimming pared 2 bases from V and 0 bases from J, leaving 13 bases between. The CDR3 nucleotides read TGTGCCAGCAGCTTTGTTTCCGGGAGAAGCACAGATACGCAGTATTTT. Protein sequence: CASSFVSGRSTDTQYF.

This chain links TRBV25-1 with TRBJ2-5, with D unresolved. CDR1 is MGHDK and CDR2 is SYGVNS in the germline V gene. This CDR3 is built from 14 residues. V dropped 4 bases and J dropped 3 bases, with 12 bases sitting between them. The CDR3 DNA sequence: TGTGCCAGCAGTGTAATCTCGACCGAAGAGACCCAGTACTTC. The encoded protein is CASSVISTEETQYF.

The rearrangement links TRBV7-9 to TRBJ2-3, with unresolved D. The CDR3 is 13 residues long. V was clipped by 4 bases and J by 3 bases, with 8 bases between them. Germline V lookup: CDR1 SEHNR, CDR2 FQNEAQ (reference sequence). For the CDR3, the DNA is TGTGCCAGCAGCTCGGTGGGAACAGATACGCAGTATTTT. Translated: CASSSVGTDTQYF. Variable domain in full (rest from reference TRBV7-9 and TRBJ2-3): DTGVSQNPRHKITKRGQNVTFRCDPISEHNRLYWYRQTLGQGPEFLTYFQNEAQLEKSRLLSDRFSAERPKGSFSTLEIQRTEQGDSAMYLCASSSVGTDTQYFGPGTRLTVL.

In its sample, this clone was seen a few times. The V and J genes are TRBV7-6 and TRBJ2-2, with D tentatively TRBD1 or TRBD2 (5 bases each). Trimming pared 6 bases from V and 10 bases from J, leaving 12 bases between. The CDR3 runs to 12 residues. CDR1 is SGHVS, CDR2 FNYEAQ, per germline. The CDR3 is CASSPGPVELFF. The CDR3 DNA reads as TGTGCCAGCAGTCCGGGACCAGTGGAGCTGTTTTTT.

This chain uses TRBV11-3 with TRBJ2-1; D gene uncertain. Germline V gene lookup returns CDR1 SGHNT and CDR2 YENEEA. V lost 2 bases and J lost 10, with 6 bases in between. This CDR3 contains 11 residues. This chain's CDR3 is CASSLLLEQFF. The CDR3 DNA follows: TGTGCCAGCAGCTTATTACTGGAGCAGTTCTTC.

The rearrangement uses TRBV6-1 and TRBJ1-5; D is undetermined. Per germline, CDR1 MNHNS and CDR2 SASEGT. The V gene lost 4 bases and the J gene lost 7 bases, with 8 bases spanning the gap. CDR3 length: 12 residues. The CDR3 region has the DNA TGTGCCAGCAGTGTAATGGGGCAGCCCCAGCATTTT. Encoded protein: CASSVMGQPQHF.

The chain uses TRBV7-3 and TRBJ1-2, with D possibly TRBD1 on 5 matching bases. The CDR3 loop spans 17 amino acids. Germline lookup yields CDR1 SGHTA and CDR2 FQGTGA. Between the trimmed V and J ends, which lost 2 bases and 1 base, there was a span of 17 bases. CDR3 region: CASSLSPRRDDNYGYTF. The CDR3 nucleotides read TGTGCCAGCAGCTTATCCCCCCGCAGGGATGATAACTATGGCTACACCTTC.

The genes are TRBV4-3 and TRBJ1-1, with D tentatively TRBD1 (6 bases). This CDR3 spans 17 amino acids. CDR1 is LGHNA and CDR2 is YSLEER in the germline V gene. V gave up 0 bases and J gave up 0 bases, with 14 bases separating them. CDR3: CASSQETGTTMNTEAFF. For the CDR3, the DNA is TGCGCCAGCAGCCAAGAGACGGGGACAACAATGAACACTGAAGCTTTCTTT.

The V gene is TRBV4-2, the J gene TRBJ2-7, with 7 bases aligning to TRBD1. Germline assignment: CDR1 LGHNA and CDR2 YNFKEQ. The CDR3 contains 18 residues. V lost 4 bases, J lost 5 bases, and 20 bases stayed unmatched. This chain's CDR3 is CASSRQLDRTGFSHEQYF. The CDR3 bases are TGTGCCAGCAGCCGTCAGTTAGACCGGACAGGTTTTTCCCACGAGCAGTACTTC.

The V call is TRBV9, the J call TRBJ1-1; D is ambiguous. V was cut by 4 bases and J by 5 bases, with 12 bases left in between. CDR1 and CDR2 (germline): SGDLS, YYNGEE. This CDR3 spans 13 amino acids. CDR3 protein: CASSLGWRTEAFF. As DNA, the CDR3 is TGTGCCAGCAGCCTAGGTTGGAGGACTGAAGCTTTCTTT.

The chain joins TRBV19 to TRBJ2-4, with D possibly matching TRBD1 (8 bases). Germline V gene lookup returns CDR1 LNHDA and CDR2 SQIVND (reference sequence). Trimming cost V 6 bases and J 8 bases, with 20 bases left between them. The CDR3 has 15 amino acids. CDR3 residues: CASSPGGTGKDIQYF. CDR3 bases: TGTGCCAGTAGCCCCGGGGGGACAGGCAAGGACATTCAGTACTTC.

CDR3 in DNA: TGTGCCAGCAGCGACAAAGGCGGACGCGGCACAGATACGCAGTATTTT. Residues: CASSDKGGRGTDTQYF. The genes are TRBV9 and TRBJ2-3; D remains ambiguous. Trimming stripped 3 bases from V and 1 base from J, with 15 bases between. Germline CDR1 is SGDLS and CDR2 is YYNGEE. The CDR3 runs 16 residues.

V is TRBV4-2 and J is TRBJ2-7; TRBD1 aligns across 7 bases. After removal of 2 bases from V and 0 bases from J, the junction contained 7 bases not matched to a gene. Germline CDR1 LGHNA, CDR2 YNFKEQ. This CDR3 contains 16 residues. The CDR3 region is CASSQPRQGSSYEQYF. CDR3 coding DNA: TGTGCCAGCAGCCAACCCCGACAGGGCTCCTCCTACGAGCAGTACTTC.

This chain connects TRBV4-2 to TRBJ1-2; D is perhaps TRBD1 (6 bases). Germline-derived CDR1 and CDR2 are LGHNA and YNFKEQ. With 7 bases removed from V and 8 bases from J, the gap between germline ends came to 17 bases. This CDR3 region has 13 residues. CDR3 amino acids: CASTDRDIEGYTF. The CDR3 bases are TGTGCCAGCACTGACCGGGACATAGAGGGCTACACCTTC.

The chain combines TRBV4-1 with TRBJ2-5, with D uncertain. V lost 1 base to trimming and J lost 5 bases, with 8 bases between them. The CDR3 spans 13 residues. From germline, CDR1 is MGHRA and CDR2 YSYEKL. CDR3 in DNA: TGCGCCAGCAGCCAAGGCAGGTTTGAGACCCAGTACTTC. Translating gives CASSQGRFETQYF.